A single sample gave rise to the 3 T cell receptor beta chains below, sequenced in a study of cytomegalovirus exposure and HLA in healthy donors. PCR involved 60 Vbeta and 13 Jbeta primers. Sequenced by immunoSEQ multiplex PCR; TCRdb stores in-frame clones only, minus some. Of fewer than 250,000 clones in the sample, 82% were seen once. The sample taken for sequencing was PBMCs. These receptor sequences come from a man aged 35 to 55 in good health and CMV-seropositive.

In this sample, this clone turned up many times. The chain joins TRBV6-5 to TRBJ1-3; D is undetermined. This CDR3 has 13 residues. Trimming removed 5 bases from V and 4 bases from J, with 9 bases in between. Germline values: CDR1 MNHEY, CDR2 SVGAGI. The CDR3, as DNA: TGTGCCAGCAGTCCAGGCTACGGAAACACCATATATTTT. Its protein is CASSPGYGNTIYF.

The chain recombines TRBV18 with TRBJ2-5; tentatively, D is TRBD2 (6 bases). The V gene lost 2 bases and the J gene lost 0 bases, with 7 bases spanning the gap. The germline CDR1 and CDR2 sequences are KGHSH and LQKENI. The CDR3 loop spans 14 amino acids. The DNA of the CDR3 is TGTGCCAGCTCACCAAGCGGGTACCAAGAGACCCAGTACTTC. Its translation is CASSPSGYQETQYF.

This clone was seen only a few times. J is TRBJ2-7 and V is TRBV7-2; 9 bases align to TRBD1. Germline assignment: CDR1 SGHTA and CDR2 FQGNSA. J gave up 7 bases and V 4 bases, and 8 bases lay outside the gene matches. This CDR3 comprises 14 residues. The CDR3 here is CASSSDRGLREQYV. CDR3 bases: TGTGCCAGCAGCTCGGACAGGGGATTGAGGGAGCAGTACGTC.